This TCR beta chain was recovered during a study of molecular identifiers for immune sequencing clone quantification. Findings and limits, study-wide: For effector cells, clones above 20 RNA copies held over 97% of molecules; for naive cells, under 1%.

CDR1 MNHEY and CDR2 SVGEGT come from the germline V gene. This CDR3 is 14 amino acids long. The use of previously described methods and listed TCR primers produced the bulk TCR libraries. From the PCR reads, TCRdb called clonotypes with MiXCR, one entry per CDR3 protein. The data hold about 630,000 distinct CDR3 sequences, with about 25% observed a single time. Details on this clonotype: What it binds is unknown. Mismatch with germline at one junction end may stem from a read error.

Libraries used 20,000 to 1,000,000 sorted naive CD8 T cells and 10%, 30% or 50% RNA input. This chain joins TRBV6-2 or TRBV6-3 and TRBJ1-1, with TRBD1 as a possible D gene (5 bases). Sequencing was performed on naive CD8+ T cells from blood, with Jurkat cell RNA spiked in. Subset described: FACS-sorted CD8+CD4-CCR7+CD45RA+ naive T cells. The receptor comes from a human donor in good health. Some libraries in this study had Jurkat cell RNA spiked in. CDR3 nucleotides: TGTGCCAGCTCCGACTCCAGGGTATACACTGAAGCTCTCTTT. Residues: CASSDSRVYTEALF.